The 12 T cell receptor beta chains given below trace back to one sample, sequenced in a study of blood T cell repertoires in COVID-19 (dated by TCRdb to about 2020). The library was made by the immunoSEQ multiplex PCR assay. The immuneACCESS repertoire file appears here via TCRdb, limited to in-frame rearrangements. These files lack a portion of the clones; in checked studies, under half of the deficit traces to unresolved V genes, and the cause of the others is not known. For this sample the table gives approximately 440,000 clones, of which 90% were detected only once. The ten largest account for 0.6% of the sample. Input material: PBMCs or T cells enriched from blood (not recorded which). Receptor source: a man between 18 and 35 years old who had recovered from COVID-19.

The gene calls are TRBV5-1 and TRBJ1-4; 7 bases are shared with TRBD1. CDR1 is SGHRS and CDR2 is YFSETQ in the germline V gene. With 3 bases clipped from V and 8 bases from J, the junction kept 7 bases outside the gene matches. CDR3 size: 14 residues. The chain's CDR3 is CASSSGYRGEKLFF. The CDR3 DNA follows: TGCGCCAGCAGCTCCGGTTACAGGGGAGAAAAACTGTTTTTT.

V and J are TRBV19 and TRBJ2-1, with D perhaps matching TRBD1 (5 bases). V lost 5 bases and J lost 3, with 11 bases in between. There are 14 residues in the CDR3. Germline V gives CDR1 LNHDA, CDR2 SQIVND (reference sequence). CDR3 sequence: CASSPDKSYNEQFF. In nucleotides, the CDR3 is TGTGCCAGTAGTCCGGACAAGAGCTACAATGAGCAGTTCTTC.

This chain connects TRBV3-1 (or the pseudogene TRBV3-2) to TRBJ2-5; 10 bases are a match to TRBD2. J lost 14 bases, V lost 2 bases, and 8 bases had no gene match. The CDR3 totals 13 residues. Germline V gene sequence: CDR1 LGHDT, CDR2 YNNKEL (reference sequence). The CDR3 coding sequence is TGTGCCAGCAGCCAATTTACTAGCGGGGTTCCCTACTTC. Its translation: CASSQFTSGVPYF.

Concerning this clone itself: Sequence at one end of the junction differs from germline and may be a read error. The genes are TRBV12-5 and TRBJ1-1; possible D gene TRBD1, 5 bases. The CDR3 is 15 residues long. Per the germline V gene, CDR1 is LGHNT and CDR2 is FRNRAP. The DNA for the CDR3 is TGTGCTAGTGGTTTGCCCCTGGCAGGGAACCCTGAAGCTTTCTTT. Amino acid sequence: CASGLPLAGNPEAFF.

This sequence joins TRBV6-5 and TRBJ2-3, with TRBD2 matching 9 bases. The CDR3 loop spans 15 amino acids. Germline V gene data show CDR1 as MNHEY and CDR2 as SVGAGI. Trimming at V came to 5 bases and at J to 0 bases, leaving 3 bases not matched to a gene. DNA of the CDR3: TGTGCCAGCAGTCGGACTAGCGTCAGCACAGATACGCAGTATTTT. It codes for CASSRTSVSTDTQYF.

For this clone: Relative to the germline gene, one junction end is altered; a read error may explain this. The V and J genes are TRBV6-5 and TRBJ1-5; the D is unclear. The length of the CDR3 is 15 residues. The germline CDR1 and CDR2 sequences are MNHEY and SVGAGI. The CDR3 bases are TGTGCCAGCACTTACGCGGCTCTGAGCAATCAGCCCCAGCATTTT. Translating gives CASTYAALSNQPQHF.

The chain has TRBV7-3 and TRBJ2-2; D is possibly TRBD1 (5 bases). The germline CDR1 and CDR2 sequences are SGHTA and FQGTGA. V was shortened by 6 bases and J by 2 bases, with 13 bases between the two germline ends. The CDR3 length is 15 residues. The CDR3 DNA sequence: TGTGCCAGCAGTTTAGGCAGGGATAACACCGGGGAGCTGTTTTTT. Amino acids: CASSLGRDNTGELFF.

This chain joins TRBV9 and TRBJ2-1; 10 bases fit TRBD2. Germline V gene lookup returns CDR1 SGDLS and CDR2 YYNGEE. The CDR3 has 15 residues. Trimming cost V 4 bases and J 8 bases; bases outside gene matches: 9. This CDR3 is CASSPSGRAFDEQFF. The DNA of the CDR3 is TGTGCCAGCAGCCCCAGCGGGAGGGCCTTCGATGAGCAGTTCTTC.

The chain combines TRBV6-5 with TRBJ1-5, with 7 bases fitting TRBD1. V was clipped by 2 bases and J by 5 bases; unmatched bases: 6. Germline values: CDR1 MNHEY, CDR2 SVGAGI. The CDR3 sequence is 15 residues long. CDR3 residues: CASSYKQGYDQPQHF. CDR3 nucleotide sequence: TGTGCCAGCAGTTACAAACAGGGGTACGATCAGCCCCAGCATTTT.

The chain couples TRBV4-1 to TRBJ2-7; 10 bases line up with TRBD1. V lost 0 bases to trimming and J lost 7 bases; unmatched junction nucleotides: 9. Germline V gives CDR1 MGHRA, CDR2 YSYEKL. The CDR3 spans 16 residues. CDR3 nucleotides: TGCGCCAGCAGCCAAGAGGAGTCGGACAGGGGGGATGAGCAGTACTTC. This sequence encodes CASSQEESDRGDEQYF.

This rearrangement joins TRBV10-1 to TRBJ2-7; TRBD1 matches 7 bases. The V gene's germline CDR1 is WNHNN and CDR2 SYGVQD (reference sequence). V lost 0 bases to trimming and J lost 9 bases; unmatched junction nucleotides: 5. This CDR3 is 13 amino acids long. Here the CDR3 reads CASSESNRGLQYF. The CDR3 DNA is TGCGCCAGCAGTGAGTCAAACAGGGGTTTGCAGTACTTC.

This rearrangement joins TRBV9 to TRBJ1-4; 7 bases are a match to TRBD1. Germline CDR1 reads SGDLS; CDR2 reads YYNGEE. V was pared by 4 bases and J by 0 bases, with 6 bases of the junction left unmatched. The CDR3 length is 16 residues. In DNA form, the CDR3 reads TGTGCCAGCAGCCCGCGGGACAGCTCAACTAATGAAAAACTGTTTTTT. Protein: CASSPRDSSTNEKLFF.